The next 4 T cell receptor beta chains were all read from a single sample in a study of blood T cell repertoires in COVID-19 (TCRdb year 2020). Libraries were built with the immunoSEQ multiplex PCR assay. TCRdb stores this immuneACCESS table with in-frame sequences only. Part of the clones is absent; in the studies checked, under half of the shortfall reflects unresolved V genes, and no reason is known for the rest. This sample is represented by about 90,000 clones; 80% of them were singletons. Of the sample, 10% is held by the ten largest clones. The sample comprised peripheral blood. The receptors originated from an older woman with acute or convalescent COVID-19.

The chain couples TRBV12-3 or TRBV12-4 to TRBJ2-1; perhaps TRBD2 as D (5 bases). V gave up 11 bases and J gave up 5 bases, with 10 bases separating them. The CDR3 has 11 amino acids. The CDR3 loop is CACRRDNEQFF. CDR3 DNA: TGTGCCTGTAGGCGGGACAATGAGCAGTTCTTC.

The chain is built from TRBV7-2 and TRBJ2-7; maybe TRBD1 (6 bases). Germline loops: CDR1 SGHTA, CDR2 FQGNSA. V lost 0 bases and J lost 3, with 6 bases in between. This CDR3 region has 13 residues. CDR3 sequence: CASSLAQGYEQYF. The DNA of the CDR3 is TGTGCCAGCAGCTTAGCACAGGGCTACGAGCAGTACTTC. Full variable domain (remainder filled in from reference TRBV7-2 and TRBJ2-7): GAGVSQSPSNKVTEKGKDVELRCDPISGHTALYWYRQSLGQGLEFLIYFQGNSAPDKSGLPSDRFSAERTGGSVSTLTIQRTQQEDSAVYLCASSLAQGYEQYFGPGTRLTVT.

Regarding this clone: This CDR3 is also generated by other DNA sequences in the sample. This rearrangement joins TRBV3-1 (or the pseudogene TRBV3-2) to TRBJ2-5; D gene uncertain. This CDR3 region has 13 residues. Trimming removed 0 bases at V and 4 bases at J, with 6 bases between. CDR1 is LGHDT and CDR2 is YNNKEL in the germline V gene (reference sequence). CDR3 sequence (DNA): TGTGCCAGCAGCCAAGAGCGGCGAGAGACCCAGTACTTC. Translating gives CASSQERRETQYF.

In this sample, this clone turned up a few times. The chain uses TRBV4-2 and TRBJ1-2, with D tentatively TRBD1 (5 bases). V was trimmed by 5 bases and J by 6 bases, leaving 16 bases between them. This CDR3 is built from 14 residues. Germline V gene sequence: CDR1 LGHNA, CDR2 YNFKEQ. CDR3 DNA: TGTGCCAGCAGCTCGGTGCAGGGCGATCATGGCTACACCTTC. This sequence encodes CASSSVQGDHGYTF.